Each of the 3 T cell receptor beta chains below was sequenced from the same sample in a study of T-cell reconstitution after alpha-beta-depleted transplantation in children. Construction of the TCRbeta library involved unique molecular identifiers. TCRdb reanalysed the PCR reads using MiXCR and keeps one entry per CDR3 protein. The sample shows roughly 350,000 distinct CDR3 sequences, about 9.4% of them seen only once. The starting material was PBMCs from the stem cell graft donor, obtained from the stem cell graft. Receptor source: a human donor who donated a stem cell graft to a child with acute lymphoblastic leukemia.

This clonotype turned up a few times. This chain uses TRBV6-1 with TRBJ1-1, with unresolved D. Trimming removed 6 bases at V and 4 bases at J, with 12 bases between. In germline, CDR1 is MNHNS, CDR2 SASEGT. The CDR3 covers 13 residues. In DNA, the CDR3 is TGTGCCAGCAGCCCGACCCGACGCACTGAAGCTTTCTTT. Translation gives CASSPTRRTEAFF.

Many counts were recorded for this clonotype. The V call is TRBV10-3, the J call TRBJ1-2, with D tentatively TRBD1 (5 bases). This CDR3 is 16 amino acids long. Germline-derived CDR1 and CDR2 are ENHRY and SYGVKD. V lost 3 bases, J lost 0 bases, and 14 bases lay in between. The CDR3 loop reads CAISDRARGPNYGYTF. The CDR3 DNA is TGTGCCATCAGTGACCGGGCGAGGGGCCCTAACTATGGCTACACCTTC.

The V gene is TRBV20-1, the J gene TRBJ2-7; tentatively, D is TRBD2 (5 bases). Germline V gene data show CDR1 as DFQATT and CDR2 as SNEGSKA (reference sequence). The CDR3 sequence is 15 residues long. V lost 3 bases, J lost 4 bases, and 19 bases lay in between. CDR3: CSASSWEKVEYEQYF. For the CDR3, the DNA is TGCAGTGCTAGTTCTTGGGAGAAGGTGGAGTACGAGCAGTACTTC.